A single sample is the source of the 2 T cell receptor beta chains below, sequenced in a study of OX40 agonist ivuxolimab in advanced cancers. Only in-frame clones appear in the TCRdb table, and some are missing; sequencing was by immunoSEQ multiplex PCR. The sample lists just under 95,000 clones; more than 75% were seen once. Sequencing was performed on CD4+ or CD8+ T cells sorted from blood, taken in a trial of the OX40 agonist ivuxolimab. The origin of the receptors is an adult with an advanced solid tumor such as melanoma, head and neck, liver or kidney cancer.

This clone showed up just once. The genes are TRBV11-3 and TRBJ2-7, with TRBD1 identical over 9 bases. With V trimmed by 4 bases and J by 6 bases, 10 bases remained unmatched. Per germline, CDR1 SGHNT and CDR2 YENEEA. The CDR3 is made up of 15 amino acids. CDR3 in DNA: TGTGCCAGCAGCTACACCGGGACAGGGCTATCCGAGCAGTACTTC. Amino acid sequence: CASSYTGTGLSEQYF.

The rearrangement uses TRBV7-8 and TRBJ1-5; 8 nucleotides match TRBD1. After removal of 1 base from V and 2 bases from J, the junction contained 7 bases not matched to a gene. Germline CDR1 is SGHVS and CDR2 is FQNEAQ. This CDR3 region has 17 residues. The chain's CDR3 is CASSLVRTGLGNQPQHF. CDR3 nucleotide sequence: TGTGCCAGCAGCTTAGTGAGGACAGGGCTGGGCAATCAGCCCCAGCATTTT. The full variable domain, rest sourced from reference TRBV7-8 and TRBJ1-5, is GAGVSQSPRYKVAKRGQDVALRCDPISGHVSLFWYQQALGQGPEFLTYFQNEAQLDKSGLPSDRFFAERPEGSVSTLKIQRTQQEDSAVYLCASSLVRTGLGNQPQHFGDGTRLSIL.